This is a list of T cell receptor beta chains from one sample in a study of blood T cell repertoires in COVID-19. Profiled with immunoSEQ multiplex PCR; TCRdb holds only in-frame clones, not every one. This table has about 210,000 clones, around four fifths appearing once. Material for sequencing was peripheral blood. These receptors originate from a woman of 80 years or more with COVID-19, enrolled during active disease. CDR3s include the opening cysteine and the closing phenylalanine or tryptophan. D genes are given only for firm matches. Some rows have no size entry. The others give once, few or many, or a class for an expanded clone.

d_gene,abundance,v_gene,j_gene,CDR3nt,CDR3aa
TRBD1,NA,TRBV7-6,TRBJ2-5,TGTGCCAGCAGCTTAGGTCTCGGGACAGGCCAAGAGACCCAGTACTTC,CASSLGLGTGQETQYF
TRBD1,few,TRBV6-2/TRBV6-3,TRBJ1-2,TGTGCCAGCAGTTACTCCGCGGGACAGGTTTCGAGCTATGGCTACACCTTC,CASSYSAGQVSSYGYTF
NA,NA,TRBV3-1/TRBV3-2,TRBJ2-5,TGTGCCAGCAGCCAAGGGTGGGCCTGCGGGGAGACCCAGTACTTC,CASSQGWACGETQYF
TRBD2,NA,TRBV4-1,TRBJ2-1,TGCGCCAGCAGCGGGCTAGCGGGGGGAGCTGAGCAGTTCTTC,CASSGLAGGAEQFF
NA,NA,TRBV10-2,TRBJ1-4,TGCGCCAGCAGTGAGGCCAAAACAGGGCGGGCTAATGAAAAACTGTTTTTT,CASSEAKTGRANEKLFF
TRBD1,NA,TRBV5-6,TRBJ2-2,TGTGCCAGCAGCTTTTTATACGGGACAGGGACGACCGGGGAGCTGTTTTTT,CASSFLYGTGTTGELFF
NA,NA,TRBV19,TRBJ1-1,TGTGCCAGTAGTACGGCCGGGGGTTTCCACACTGAAGCTTTCTTT,CASSTAGGFHTEAFF
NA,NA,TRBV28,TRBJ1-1,TGTGCCAGCAATTCCGGAGGGGCGGGTGGTACTGAAGCTTTCTTT,CASNSGGAGGTEAFF
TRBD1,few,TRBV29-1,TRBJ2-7,TGCAGCGTGGACAGGGGTTTTGGAGAGCAGTACTTC,CSVDRGFGEQYF
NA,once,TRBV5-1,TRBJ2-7,TGCGCCAGCAGCTTGGCGGTTGGAGCCTACGAGCAGTACTTC,CASSLAVGAYEQYF
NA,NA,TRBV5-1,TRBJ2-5,TGCGCCAGCAGCCCAGGGAGGGGGACCGAGACCCAGTACTTC,CASSPGRGTETQYF
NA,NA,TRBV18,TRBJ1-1,TGTGCCAGCTCACAGGGGAAGGACACTGAAGCTTTCTTT,CASSQGKDTEAFF